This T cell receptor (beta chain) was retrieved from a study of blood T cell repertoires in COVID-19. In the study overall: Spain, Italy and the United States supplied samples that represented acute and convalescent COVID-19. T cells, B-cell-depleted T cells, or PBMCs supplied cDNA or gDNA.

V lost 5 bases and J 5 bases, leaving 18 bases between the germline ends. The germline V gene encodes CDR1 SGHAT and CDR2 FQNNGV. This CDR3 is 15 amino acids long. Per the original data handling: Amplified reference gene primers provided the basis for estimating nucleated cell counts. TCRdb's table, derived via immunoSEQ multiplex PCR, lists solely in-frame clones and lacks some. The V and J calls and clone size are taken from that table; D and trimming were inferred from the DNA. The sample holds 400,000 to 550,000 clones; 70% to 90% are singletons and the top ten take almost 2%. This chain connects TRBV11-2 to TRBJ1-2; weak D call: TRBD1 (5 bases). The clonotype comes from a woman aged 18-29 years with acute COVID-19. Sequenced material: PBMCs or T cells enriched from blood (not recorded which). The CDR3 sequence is CASSLSPTGLYGYTF. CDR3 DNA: TGTGCCAGCAGCCTAAGTCCCACAGGCTTGTATGGCTACACCTTC.